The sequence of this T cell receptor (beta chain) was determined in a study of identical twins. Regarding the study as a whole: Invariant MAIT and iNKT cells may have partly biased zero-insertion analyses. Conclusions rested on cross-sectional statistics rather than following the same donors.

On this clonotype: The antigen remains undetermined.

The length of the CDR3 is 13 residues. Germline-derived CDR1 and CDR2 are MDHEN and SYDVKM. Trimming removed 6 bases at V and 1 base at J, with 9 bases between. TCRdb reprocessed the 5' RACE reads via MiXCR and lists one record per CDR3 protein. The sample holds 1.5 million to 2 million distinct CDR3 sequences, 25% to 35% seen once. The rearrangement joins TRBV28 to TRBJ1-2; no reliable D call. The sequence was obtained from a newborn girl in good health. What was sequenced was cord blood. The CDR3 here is CASRASYNYGYTF. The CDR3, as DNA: TGTGCCAGCAGGGCCAGTTATAACTATGGCTACACCTTC.